This T cell receptor (beta chain) was sequenced during a study of blood T cell repertoires in COVID-19. Source study methods: How many nucleated cells were present was estimated from reference gene primer amplification. Method: immunoSEQ multiplex PCR; TCRdb's copy keeps in-frame clones and lacks some. Clone size and V and J calls were adopted from that table, with D and trimming inferred from the DNA. Of around 160,000 clones in the sample, around 79% were seen once. CDR1 and CDR2 from the germline V gene are LGHDT and YNNKEL (reference sequence). The V gene end was trimmed by 4 bases and the J gene end by 3 bases; junction bases not matched to a gene: 11. The CDR3 is 16 residues long. Cohort allocation depended upon clinical history that participants reported. This clone turned up a few times.

The TCR sequence derives from a man in his fifties who had recovered from COVID-19. This rearrangement joins TRBV3-1 (or the pseudogene TRBV3-2) to TRBJ2-7; 8 bases match TRBD1. Input material: PBMCs or T cells enriched from blood (not recorded which). CDR3 coding DNA: TGTGCCAGCAGCCGGGGGCTGGGGACAGGAAACTACGAGCAGTACTTC. Protein sequence: CASSRGLGTGNYEQYF.